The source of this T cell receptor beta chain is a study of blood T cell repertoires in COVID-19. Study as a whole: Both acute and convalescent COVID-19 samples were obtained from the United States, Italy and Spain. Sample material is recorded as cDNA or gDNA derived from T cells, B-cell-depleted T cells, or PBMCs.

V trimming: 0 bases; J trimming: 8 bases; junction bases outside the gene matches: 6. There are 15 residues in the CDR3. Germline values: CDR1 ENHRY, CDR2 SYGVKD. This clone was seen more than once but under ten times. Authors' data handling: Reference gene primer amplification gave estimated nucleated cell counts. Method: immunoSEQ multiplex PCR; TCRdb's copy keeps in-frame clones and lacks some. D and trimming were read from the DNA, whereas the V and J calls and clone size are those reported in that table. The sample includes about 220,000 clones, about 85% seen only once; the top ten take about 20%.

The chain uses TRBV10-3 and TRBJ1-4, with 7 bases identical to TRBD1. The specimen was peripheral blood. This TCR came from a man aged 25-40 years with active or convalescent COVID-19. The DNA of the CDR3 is TGTGCCATCAGTGAGTCGGGACAGACTCTAGAAAAACTGTTTTTT. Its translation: CAISESGQTLEKLFF.